This TCR beta chain was sequenced in a study of cytomegalovirus exposure and HLA in healthy donors. Across the study: There were 117 million unique TCR beta sequences, drawn from about 179 million T cells, in an earlier analysis. Regarding the study as a whole: Researchers counted approximately 160 TCR beta chains as cytomegalovirus-associated.

CMV serostatus was not recorded for this donor. 60 Vbeta and 13 Jbeta primers were used in PCR. The protocol was immunoSEQ multiplex PCR, while the TCRdb copy is restricted to in-frame clones and leaves out a portion. The table includes more than 90,000 clones, around 80% detected once. For this clone: Its antigen is as yet unknown.

V lost 6 bases, J lost 4 bases, and 15 bases lay in between. Per the germline V gene, CDR1 is MNHEY and CDR2 is SVGAGI. The CDR3 has 14 residues. V and J are TRBV6-5 and TRBJ1-1; the D gene is possibly TRBD1 (5 bases). The material sequenced was PBMCs. This receptor was taken from a human donor in good health. The CDR3 spells CASRMGGSLTEAFF. As DNA, the CDR3 is TGTGCCAGCAGAATGGGGGGGTCCCTCACTGAAGCTTTCTTT.